The TCR beta chain described here comes from a study of STAT5B mutations in CD4+ large granular lymphocyte leukemia. About this clone itself: Its matching antigen is unknown.

The CDR3 is made up of 14 amino acids. The germline V gene has CDR1 SNHLY and CDR2 FYNNEI. Trimming removed 2 bases from V and 3 bases from J, with 10 bases in between. The table came from immunoSEQ multiplex PCR; TCRdb's copy has only in-frame clones and leaves some out. The table lists thousands of clones, around nine tenths of them singletons, with 50% in the top ten. Study conclusions and caveats: Compared with healthy controls (2/35), patient top clones favored TRBV06 (8/27).

Material: PBMCs. This chain connects TRBV2 to TRBJ2-5; D uncertain. This receptor was identified in a woman aged 65 to 85 with CD4+ T-cell large granular lymphocyte leukemia. CDR3 residues: CASSERVVEETQYF. DNA for the CDR3: TGTGCCAGCAGTGAAAGGGTCGTGGAAGAGACCCAGTACTTC. Variable domain in full (rest from reference TRBV2 and TRBJ2-5): EPEVTQTPSHQVTQMGQEVILRCVPISNHLYFYWYRQILGQKVEFLVSFYNNEISEKSEIFDDQFSVERPDGSNFTLKIRSTKLEDSAMYFCASSERVVEETQYFGPGTRLLVL.